Listed below are T cell receptor beta chains from one sample, sequenced in a study of CD8+ T cells in alopecia areata. Produced via immunoSEQ multiplex PCR; TCRdb's table is partial and in-frame only. The sample holds over 200,000 clones, 50% to 60% seen once. Sequencing used CD4+ T cells sorted from blood, obtained at week 0. Receptors were obtained from a human donor with alopecia areata. CDR3s include the opening cysteine and the closing phenylalanine or tryptophan. D genes are given only for firm matches. Clone size is shown for a subset of rows, as once, few, many or a class of expanded clone.

d_gene,len,v_gene,j_gene,abundance,CDR3aa,CDR3nt
.,15,TRBV4-1,TRBJ2-2,once,CASSHLRGMAGELFF,TGCGCCAGCAGCCATCTCCGGGGGATGGCCGGGGAGCTGTTTTTT
.,13,TRBV7-9,TRBJ1-2,.,CASSLRAFYGYTF,TGTGCCAGCAGCTTGAGAGCATTCTATGGCTACACCTTC
.,16,TRBV23-1,TRBJ1-4,.,CASSHLGWGLGEKLFF,TGCGCCAGCAGTCACCTCGGATGGGGGTTGGGTGAAAAACTGTTTTTT
TRBD1,17,TRBV5-1,TRBJ1-1,.,CASSLTGGAAGETEAFF,TGCGCCAGCAGCTTAACAGGGGGCGCAGCGGGAGAAACTGAAGCTTTCTTT
.,15,TRBV19,TRBJ2-7,.,CASSIAPDMSYEQYF,TGTGCCAGTAGTATAGCCCCGGACATGTCCTACGAGCAGTACTTC
.,12,TRBV19,TRBJ1-2,.,CASSIIGYGYTF,TGTGCCAGTAGTATTATCGGGTACGGCTACACCTTC
TRBD1,15,TRBV5-1,TRBJ1-5,once,CASSPGDRDHQPQHF,TGCGCCAGCAGCCCGGGGGACAGGGACCATCAGCCCCAGCATTTT
TRBD2,17,TRBV23-1,TRBJ2-1,.,CASSPGDRGGIYNEQFF,TGCGCCAGCAGTCCCGGTGATCGCGGGGGGATATACAATGAGCAGTTCTTC
TRBD1,13,TRBV29-1,TRBJ2-2,.,CSASGQEAGELFF,TGCAGCGCCTCGGGACAGGAGGCCGGGGAGCTGTTTTTT
.,13,TRBV30,TRBJ2-7,.,CAWSVGSSYEQYF,TGTGCCTGGAGTGTCGGGTCCTCCTACGAGCAGTACTTC
TRBD1,13,TRBV30,TRBJ2-4,few,CAWRKGTVGIQYF,TGTGCCTGGAGAAAGGGGACAGTCGGCATTCAGTACTTC
TRBD1,14,TRBV5-4,TRBJ1-2,.,CASSLKQGVDGYTF,TGTGCCAGCAGCTTAAAACAGGGGGTCGATGGCTACACCTTC
TRBD2,15,TRBV6-4,TRBJ2-3,.,CASKAGEDHTDTQYF,TGTGCCAGCAAAGCGGGAGAGGATCACACAGATACGCAGTATTTT
.,14,TRBV27,TRBJ1-2,.,CASGKQGRLVGYTF,TGTGCCAGCGGCAAACAGGGACGGCTTGTGGGCTACACCTTC
.,15,TRBV5-1,TRBJ1-4,.,CASSLPGGINEKLFF,TGCGCCAGCAGCTTGCCGGGCGGGATTAATGAAAAACTGTTTTTT
.,16,TRBV27,TRBJ2-2,.,CASSSVLAMNTGELFF,TGTGCCAGCAGTTCGGTCCTAGCGATGAACACCGGGGAGCTGTTTTTT
.,14,TRBV7-6,TRBJ1-4,.,CASSLGGLDEKLFF,TGTGCCAGCAGCTTAGGGGGGTTGGATGAAAAACTGTTTTTT
.,13,TRBV4-1,TRBJ1-5,few,CASSQVNSQPQHF,TGCGCCAGCAGCCAAGTAAACTCTCAGCCCCAGCATTTT
.,15,TRBV5-1,TRBJ2-1,.,CASHSPGADVDEQFF,TGCGCCAGCCACTCCCCGGGGGCGGACGTGGATGAGCAGTTCTTC
.,13,TRBV5-1,TRBJ2-7,.,CASSLSSGYEQYF,TGCGCCAGCAGCTTGTCTTCGGGCTACGAGCAGTACTTC
TRBD1,19,TRBV5-4,TRBJ2-6,.,CASSFKTGARASGANVLTF,TGTGCCAGCAGCTTCAAAACAGGGGCGCGTGCCTCTGGGGCCAACGTCCTGACTTTC
TRBD1,18,TRBV5-1,TRBJ1-5,few,CASSLGFRETGVDQPQHF,TGCGCCAGCAGCTTGGGATTTCGGGAGACAGGGGTCGATCAGCCCCAGCATTTT
TRBD2,15,TRBV10-1,TRBJ2-1,.,CASKSSQTGGDEQFF,TGCGCCAGCAAAAGTAGCCAGACCGGGGGGGATGAGCAGTTCTTC
TRBD2,14,TRBV6-5,TRBJ2-7,.,CASRDYSTSYEQYF,TGTGCCAGTAGGGACTATTCCACCTCCTACGAGCAGTACTTC
.,14,TRBV19,TRBJ2-7,few,CASSSGGDTYEQYF,TGTGCCAGTAGTTCGGGCGGGGACACCTACGAGCAGTACTTC
.,12,TRBV6-5,TRBJ2-7,few,CASKAGNYEQYF,TGTGCCAGCAAGGCAGGGAACTACGAGCAGTACTTC
.,13,TRBV10-3,TRBJ1-2,.,CAISESGNYGYTF,TGTGCCATCAGTGAGTCGGGTAACTATGGCTACACCTTC